This T cell receptor (beta chain) was profiled in a study of blood T cell repertoires in COVID-19. TCRdb's copy holds only in-frame clones and misses some; the assay was immunoSEQ multiplex PCR. The data hold tens of thousands of clones, with approximately 85% observed a single time. The germline CDR1 and CDR2 sequences are SGHRS and YFSETQ. Trimming removed 3 bases from V and 5 bases from J; junction bases left unmatched: 8. The CDR3 spans 14 residues. Input material: peripheral blood. The sequence was obtained from a human donor in a cohort sampled during active COVID-19. The gene calls are TRBV5-1 and TRBJ2-7; 7 bases align to TRBD2. The CDR3 DNA follows: TGCGCCAGCAGCTGGGGACTAACTAGCGACGAGCAGTACTTC. Translated: CASSWGLTSDEQYF.